This T cell receptor (beta chain) was obtained from a study of blood T cell dynamics during melanoma immunotherapy. In the study overall: First-line therapy was either pembrolizumab or nivolumab with ipilimumab for metastatic melanoma. Study-wide results and caveats: At W3, later disease-control patients showed bifurcated PBMC repertoire changes, unlike progressors.

The CDR3 loop spans 12 amino acids. With 2 bases removed from V and 1 base from J, the gap between germline ends came to 4 bases. CDR1 and CDR2 from the germline V gene are SQVTM and ANQGSEA. Time point meaning: pre-treatment baseline. Blood was drawn before treatment and at week 3 after checkpoint blockade. Response was assessed by RECIST 1.1 at 12 weeks, except a couple of rapid progressors. Repertoires were generated with immunoSEQ multiplex PCR, while TCRdb's copy carries only in-frame clones and drops some. The data show about 4,900 clones, around 88% seen once. Notes on this clone: Its specificity is unknown.

This chain joins TRBV29-1 and TRBJ2-3; no definite D call. This sequence was found in a human donor with melanoma. This material consisted of blood, taken from a patient treated with checkpoint blockade. CDR3 sequence (DNA): TGCAGCGTTGAAAGGGGCACAGATACGCAGTATTTT. Protein sequence: CSVERGTDTQYF.